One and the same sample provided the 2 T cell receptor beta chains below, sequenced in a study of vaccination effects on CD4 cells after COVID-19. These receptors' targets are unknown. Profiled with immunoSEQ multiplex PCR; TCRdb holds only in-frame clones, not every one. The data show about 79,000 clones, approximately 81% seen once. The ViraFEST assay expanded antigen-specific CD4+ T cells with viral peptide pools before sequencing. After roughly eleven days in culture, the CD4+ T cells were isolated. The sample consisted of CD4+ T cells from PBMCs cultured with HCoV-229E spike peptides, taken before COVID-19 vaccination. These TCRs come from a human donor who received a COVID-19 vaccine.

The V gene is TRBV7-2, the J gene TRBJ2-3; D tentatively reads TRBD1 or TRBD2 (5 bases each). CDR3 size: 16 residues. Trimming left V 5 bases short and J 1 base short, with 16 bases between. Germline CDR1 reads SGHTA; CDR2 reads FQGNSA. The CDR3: CASSRVGGDGTDTQYF. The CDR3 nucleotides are TGTGCCAGCAGCCGGGTTGGGGGAGATGGCACAGATACGCAGTATTTT. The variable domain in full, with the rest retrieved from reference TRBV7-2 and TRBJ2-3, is GAGVSQSPSNKVTEKGKDVELRCDPISGHTALYWYRQSLGQGLEFLIYFQGNSAPDKSGLPSDRFSAERTGGSVSTLTIQRTQQEDSAVYLCASSRVGGDGTDTQYFGPGTRLTVL.

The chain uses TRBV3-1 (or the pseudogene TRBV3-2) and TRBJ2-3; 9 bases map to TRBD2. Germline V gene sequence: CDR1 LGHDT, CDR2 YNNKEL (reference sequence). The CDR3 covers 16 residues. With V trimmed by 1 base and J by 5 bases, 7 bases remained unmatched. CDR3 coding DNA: TGTGCCAGCAGCCAAGGCGGGGGGGCCATAGGAGATACGCAGTATTTT. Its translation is CASSQGGGAIGDTQYF.